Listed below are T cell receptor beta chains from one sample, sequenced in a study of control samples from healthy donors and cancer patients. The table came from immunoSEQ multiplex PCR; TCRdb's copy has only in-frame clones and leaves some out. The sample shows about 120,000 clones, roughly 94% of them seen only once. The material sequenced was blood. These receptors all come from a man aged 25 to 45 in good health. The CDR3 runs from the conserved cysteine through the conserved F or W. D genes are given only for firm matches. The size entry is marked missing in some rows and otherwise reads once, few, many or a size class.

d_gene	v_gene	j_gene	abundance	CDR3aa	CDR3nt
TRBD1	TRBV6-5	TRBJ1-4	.	CATHPPGTGATKLFF	TGTGCCACGCATCCTCCCGGGACAGGGGCTACTAAACTGTTTTTT
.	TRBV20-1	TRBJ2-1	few	CSAPGADEQFF	TGCAGTGCGCCAGGGGCCGATGAGCAGTTCTTC
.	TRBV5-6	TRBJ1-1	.	CASRSGMNTEAFF	TGTGCCAGCAGATCGGGTATGAACACTGAAGCTTTCTTT
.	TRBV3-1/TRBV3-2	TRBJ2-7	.	CASSQDRNLEQYF	TGTGCCAGCAGCCAAGATCGCAACTTGGAGCAGTACTTC
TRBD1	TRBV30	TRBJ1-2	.	CAWSSGGGYGYTF	TGTGCCTGGAGTTCAGGGGGCGGCTATGGCTACACCTTC
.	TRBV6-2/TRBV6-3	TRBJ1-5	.	CASSYQGPRYSNQPQHF	TGTGCCAGCAGTTACCAGGGCCCGAGGTATAGCAATCAGCCCCAGCATTTT
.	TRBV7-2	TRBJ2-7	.	CASSLEGFYEQYF	TGTGCCAGCAGCTTAGAAGGCTTCTACGAGCAGTACTTC
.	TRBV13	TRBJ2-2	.	CASSFARQNTGELFF	TGTGCCAGCAGCTTCGCTCGACAGAACACCGGGGAGCTGTTTTTT
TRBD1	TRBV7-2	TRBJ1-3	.	CASSLEPTGGINTIYF	TGTGCCAGCAGCTTAGAACCGACAGGGGGCATAAACACCATATATTTT
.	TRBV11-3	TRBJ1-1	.	CASSLYQDSDAFF	TGTGCCAGCAGCTTATATCAGGACAGTGACGCTTTCTTT
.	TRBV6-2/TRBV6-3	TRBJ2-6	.	CASSYPLRKTALMTGANVLTF	TGTGCCAGCAGTTACCCACTTAGGAAAACTGCACTGATGACTGGGGCCAACGTCCTGACTTTC
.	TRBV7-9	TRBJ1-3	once	CASRRLGSSNTIYF	TGTGCCAGCAGAAGGTTGGGGAGTTCAAACACCATATATTTT
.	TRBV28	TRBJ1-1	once	CASSLEGMNTEAFF	TGTGCCAGCAGTTTGGAGGGGATGAACACTGAAGCTTTCTTT
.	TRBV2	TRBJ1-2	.	CASSDYGGANYGYTF	TGTGCCAGCAGTGACTATGGAGGAGCTAACTATGGCTACACCTTC
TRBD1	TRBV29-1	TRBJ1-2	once	CSVTQGADGYTF	TGCAGCGTTACACAGGGGGCTGATGGCTACACCTTC
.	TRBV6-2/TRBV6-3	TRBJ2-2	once	CASSYSKSRDTGELFF	TGTGCCAGCAGTTACTCGAAGAGTAGGGACACCGGGGAGCTGTTTTTT
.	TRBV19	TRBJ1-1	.	CASSPSGGWSEAFF	TGTGCCAGTAGTCCCTCGGGAGGGTGGTCTGAAGCTTTCTTT
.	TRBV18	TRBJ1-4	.	CASSFFRRGEEKLFF	TGTGCCAGCTCGTTTTTTCGGAGGGGTGAGGAAAAACTGTTTTTT
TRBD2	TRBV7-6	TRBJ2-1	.	CASSPGLAGYNEQFF	TGTGCCAGCAGCCCGGGACTAGCGGGTTACAATGAGCAGTTCTTC
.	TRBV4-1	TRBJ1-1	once	CASSRSSSGNTEAFF	TGCGCCAGCAGCCGGTCCTCCTCAGGTAACACTGAAGCTTTCTTT
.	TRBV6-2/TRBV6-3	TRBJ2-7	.	CASSDPVEQYF	TGTGCCAGCAGTGACCCGGTCGAGCAGTACTTC
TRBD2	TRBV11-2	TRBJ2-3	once	CASSLTSGGFTDTQYF	TGTGCCAGCAGCTTGACTAGCGGGGGGTTCACAGATACGCAGTATTTT
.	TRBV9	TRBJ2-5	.	CASSVAQGGGETQYF	TGTGCCAGCAGCGTAGCGCAAGGGGGGGGAGAGACCCAGTACTTC
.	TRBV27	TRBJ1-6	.	CASSLRQDYNSPLHF	TGTGCCAGCAGTTTACGACAGGACTATAATTCACCCCTCCACTTT
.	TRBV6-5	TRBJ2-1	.	CASSLSPSDEQFF	TGTGCCAGCAGTTTATCTCCTAGCGATGAGCAGTTCTTC
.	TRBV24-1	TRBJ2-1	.	CATSDSDPAGYNEQFF	TGTGCCACCAGTGATAGCGACCCAGCGGGCTACAATGAGCAGTTCTTC
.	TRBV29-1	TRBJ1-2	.	CSVEGLANYGYTF	TGCAGCGTTGAAGGGCTGGCTAACTATGGCTACACCTTC
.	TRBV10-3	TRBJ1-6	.	CAISTFDSPLHF	TGTGCCATCAGTACCTTTGATTCACCCCTCCACTTT
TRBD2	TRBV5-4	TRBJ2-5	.	CASSSGTSGVETQYF	TGTGCCAGCAGCTCGGGGACTAGCGGGGTAGAGACCCAGTACTTC
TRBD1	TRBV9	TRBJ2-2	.	CASSTRQGANTGELFF	TGTGCCAGCAGCACCCGACAGGGGGCAAACACCGGGGAGCTGTTTTTT
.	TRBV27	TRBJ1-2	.	CASSYRDNYGYTF	TGTGCCAGCAGTTACAGGGACAACTATGGCTACACCTTC
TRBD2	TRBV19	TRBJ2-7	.	CASSRSGGRGEQYF	TGTGCCAGCAGCAGGAGCGGGGGTCGAGGCGAGCAGTACTTC
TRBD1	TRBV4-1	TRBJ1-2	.	CASSPPRTRQGVYGYTF	TGCGCCAGCAGCCCCCCCCGAACCCGACAGGGGGTCTATGGCTACACCTTC
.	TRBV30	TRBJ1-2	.	CAWSPDRWGLYGYTF	TGTGCCTGGAGTCCTGACAGGTGGGGCCTCTATGGCTACACCTTC
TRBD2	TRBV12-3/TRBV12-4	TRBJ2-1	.	CASRGGAINEQFF	TGTGCCAGTCGGGGGGGTGCGATAAATGAGCAGTTCTTC
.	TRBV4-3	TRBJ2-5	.	CASSQGVGIQETQYF	TGCGCCAGCAGCCAAGGGGTGGGGATCCAAGAGACCCAGTACTTC
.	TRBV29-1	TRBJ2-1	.	CSAVQGEQFF	TGCAGCGCCGTCCAAGGTGAGCAGTTCTTC
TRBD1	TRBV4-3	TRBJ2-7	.	CASSPNRDRSSYEQYF	TGCGCCAGCAGCCCCAACCGGGACAGGAGCTCCTACGAGCAGTACTTC
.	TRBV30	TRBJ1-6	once	CAWSVDRTPLHF	TGTGCCTGGAGTGTAGACAGAACACCCCTCCACTTT
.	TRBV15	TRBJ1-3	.	CATSRDSSQAGNTIYF	TGTGCCACCAGCAGAGATTCCTCCCAGGCTGGAAACACCATATATTTT
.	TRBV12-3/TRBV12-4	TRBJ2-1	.	CASRSSYNEQFF	TGTGCCAGCAGATCCTCCTACAATGAGCAGTTCTTC
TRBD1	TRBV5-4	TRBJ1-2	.	CASTTMGQNYGYTF	TGTGCCAGCACCACCATGGGACAGAACTATGGCTACACCTTC
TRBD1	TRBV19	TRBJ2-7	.	CASSVGQGVFYEQYF	TGTGCCAGTAGTGTCGGACAGGGGGTCTTCTACGAGCAGTACTTC
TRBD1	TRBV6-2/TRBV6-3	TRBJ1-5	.	CASSYSIKGQGTGQPQHF	TGTGCCAGCAGTTACTCGATAAAAGGACAGGGAACGGGACAGCCCCAGCATTTT
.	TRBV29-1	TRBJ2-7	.	CSVERLGEQYF	TGCAGCGTTGAACGATTGGGCGAGCAGTACTTC
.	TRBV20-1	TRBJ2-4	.	CSASVGLSIQYF	TGCAGTGCTAGTGTAGGTTTAAGCATTCAGTACTTC
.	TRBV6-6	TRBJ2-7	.	CASNLAGYEQYF	TGTGCCAGCAACCTTGCTGGGTACGAGCAGTACTTC
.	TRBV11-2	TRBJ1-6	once	CASSLGGSTNNSPLHF	TGTGCCAGCAGCTTAGGAGGATCGACCAATAATTCACCCCTCCACTTT
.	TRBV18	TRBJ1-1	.	CASSPRKGTGTEAFF	TGTGCCAGCTCACCGAGGAAAGGTACGGGCACTGAAGCTTTCTTT
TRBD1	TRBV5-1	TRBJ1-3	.	CASSRTGGSSGNTIYF	TGCGCCAGCAGCAGGACAGGGGGATCCTCTGGAAACACCATATATTTT
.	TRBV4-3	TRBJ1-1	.	CASSRQGRKTEAFF	TGCGCCAGCAGCCGGCAGGGTAGGAAAACTGAAGCTTTCTTT
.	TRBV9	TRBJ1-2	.	CASSVGSGLYGYTF	TGTGCCAGCAGCGTAGGGAGCGGACTCTATGGCTACACCTTC